Reported below is one T cell receptor (beta chain). The antigen is not known. The second PCR ran about 6 to 12 cycles with a sample-barcoded 5' primer and J-beta primers. A single record per CDR3 protein comes from TCRdb applying MiXCR to the 5' RACE reads. The sample has 550,000 to 750,000 distinct CDR3 sequences; 20% to 25% are singletons. This sample is part of a study of blood T cells in healthy people across ages. Study-wide points: The CMV status of each donor remained undetermined, and this could have confounded shifts in expanded clonotypes.

Total RNA, at least 5.5 micrograms per sample, was extracted from PBMCs. There are 12 residues in the CDR3. Germline lookup yields CDR1 DFQATT and CDR2 SNEGSKA (reference sequence). The specimen sequenced was blood. The TCR sequence derives from a man between 65 and 79 years old in good health. J is TRBJ2-1 and V is TRBV20-1; D might be TRBD2 (6 bases). The J call may be wrong; the DNA end is better matched by TRBJ2-5. This chain's CDR3 is CSARRLGETQYF. DNA for the CDR3: TGCAGTGCTAGAAGACTAGGGGAGACCCAGTACTTC.